The rows below give T cell receptor beta chains drawn from one sample of a study of T cells in Graves' hyperthyroidism and ophthalmopathy. TCRdb re-analysed the multiplex PCR reads in MiXCR, keeping a single row per CDR3 protein. The sample gives about 380,000 distinct CDR3 sequences, about 15% of which show up once; 9.5% to 11% is in the top ten. The sample taken for sequencing was blood. The receptors stem from a woman in her sixties with Graves' hyperthyroidism. CDR3s include the opening cysteine and the closing phenylalanine or tryptophan.

v_call: TRBV3-1
j_call: TRBJ2-3
cdr3_aa: CASSNRGDTQYF

v_call: TRBV4-1
j_call: TRBJ1-1
cdr3_aa: CASSLQSDRATEAFF

v_call: TRBV7-9
j_call: TRBJ1-4
cdr3_aa: CASSGQGPSEKLFF

v_call: TRBV5-6
j_call: TRBJ1-6
cdr3_aa: CASSVAGLKVTLHF

v_call: TRBV20-1
j_call: TRBJ2-1
cdr3_aa: CSVRITGDNEQFF

v_call: TRBV7-2
j_call: TRBJ1-2
cdr3_aa: CASSPGQGFGYTF

v_call: TRBV4-1
j_call: TRBJ2-7
cdr3_aa: CASSHKTHGGAYEQYF

v_call: TRBV11-3
j_call: TRBJ2-7
cdr3_aa: CASSLRLYEQYF

v_call: TRBV5-1
j_call: TRBJ2-3
cdr3_aa: CASSTKLAGAGDTQYF

v_call: TRBV20-1
j_call: TRBJ2-7
cdr3_aa: CSATPGQGYEQYF

v_call: TRBV18
j_call: TRBJ2-3
cdr3_aa: CASSQGADTQYF

v_call: TRBV7-8
j_call: TRBJ2-2
cdr3_aa: CASRGWASGGSNTGELFF